These 4 T cell receptor beta chains were sequenced from one sample in a study of CD8 T cells in ankylosing spondylitis. TCRdb independently ran MiXCR on the 5' RACE reads; one entry per CDR3 protein. The profile covers approximately 300,000 distinct CDR3 sequences, with 20% appearing a single time and roughly 7.4% taken by the ten largest. The sample taken for sequencing was blood, either unsorted or a sorted T cell fraction (not recorded which). Receptors originate from a male donor with ankylosing spondylitis or in good health (not recorded which).

This clonotype was seen repeatedly, ten times or more. The chain joins TRBV14 to TRBJ2-1; D perhaps matches TRBD2 (5 bases). Germline assignment: CDR1 SGHDN and CDR2 FVKESK. The length of the CDR3 is 15 residues. Trimming shortened V by 0 bases and J by 0 bases, and 6 bases separated the two germline ends. The CDR3 region has the DNA TGTGCCAGCAGCCAAGAACTAGGCTCCTACAATGAGCAGTTCTTC. Translation: CASSQELGSYNEQFF.

In its sample, this clonotype was seen a few times. The J gene is TRBJ1-1, the V gene TRBV10-3, with D possibly TRBD1 on 6 matching bases. Germline CDR1 and CDR2: ENHRY and SYGVKD. The CDR3 has 15 residues. The germline V and J ends were trimmed by 2 bases and 2 bases, with 12 bases remaining between them. The CDR3 nucleotides are TGTGCCATCAGTGAGAACAGGGTTGGCAACACTGAAGCTTTCTTT. Its translation: CAISENRVGNTEAFF.

The rearrangement links TRBV20-1 to TRBJ1-5; possibly TRBD1 for D (5 bases). Germline CDR1 reads DFQATT; CDR2 reads SNEGSKA (reference sequence). Trimming removed 3 bases at V and 5 bases at J, with 11 bases between. The CDR3 covers 13 residues. CDR3 sequence: CSASLGTDQPQHF. The CDR3 DNA reads TGCAGTGCTAGCCTAGGGACCGATCAGCCCCAGCATTTT.

A few counts support this clonotype. The rearrangement links TRBV5-1 to TRBJ2-3; D perhaps matches TRBD1 (6 bases). CDR1 and CDR2 from the germline V gene are SGHRS and YFSETQ. The ends were cut back, 4 bases at V and 4 bases at J, with 16 bases in the middle. CDR3 length: 15 residues. The CDR3 DNA is TGCGCCAGCAGCCGAACAGGGTCAAACGCAGATACGCAGTATTTT. Its translation: CASSRTGSNADTQYF.